Listed here are 8 T cell receptor beta chains from one sample, sequenced in a study of CD8+ T cells in alopecia areata. Treatment meaning: oral pan-JAK inhibitor, 5-10 mg twice daily. cDNA serving as the sequencing template came from extracted, reverse transcribed RNA. Assay used: immunoSEQ multiplex PCR; TCRdb lists only in-frame clones, some missing. The sample consists of 80,000 or so clones, approximately 72% of them appearing once. This material consisted of CD8+ T cells sorted from blood, taken at week 24, from a patient treated with tofacitinib. All receptors derive from a human donor with alopecia areata.

This clone was detected once. The J gene is TRBJ2-5, the V gene TRBV5-1; 8 nucleotides align to TRBD2. The CDR3 consists of 15 residues. From germline, CDR1 is SGHRS and CDR2 YFSETQ. V lost 3 bases, J lost 1 base, and 5 bases stayed unmatched. This CDR3 is CASSSGGGPQETQYF. CDR3 sequence (DNA): TGCGCCAGCAGCTCCGGCGGGGGGCCCCAAGAGACCCAGTACTTC.

This clone was seen only a few times. This chain links TRBV4-2 with TRBJ2-3, with 14 nucleotides matching TRBD2. The V gene end was trimmed by 1 base and the J gene end by 3 bases; junction bases not matched to a gene: 3. The germline CDR1 and CDR2 sequences are LGHNA and YNFKEQ. The CDR3 is 17 amino acids. As DNA, the CDR3 is TGTGCCAGCAGCCAAGTGACTAGCGGGGGGGAAACAGATACGCAGTATTTT. This encodes CASSQVTSGGETDTQYF.

The chain is built from TRBV7-8 and TRBJ2-5; 7 positions match TRBD1. CDR3 length: 17 amino acids. The germline V gene encodes CDR1 SGHVS and CDR2 FQNEAQ. V was pared by 0 bases and J by 2 bases, with 9 bases of the junction left unmatched. The DNA for the CDR3 is TGTGCCAGCAGCTTAGCCGGATATTCGACAGGGCAAGAGACCCAGTACTTC. Translation gives CASSLAGYSTGQETQYF.

For the CDR3, the DNA is TGCGCCAGCAGCCAAGACCCCACAGGGGGCAATGAGCAGTTCTTC. It encodes CASSQDPTGGNEQFF. The chain couples TRBV4-1 to TRBJ2-1, with 8 bases fitting TRBD1. CDR1 is MGHRA and CDR2 is YSYEKL in the germline V gene. J gave up 6 bases and V 0 bases, and 4 bases lay outside the gene matches. This CDR3 has 15 amino acids.

This clone was counted once. The V call is TRBV7-2, the J call TRBJ1-2; D gene ambiguous. This CDR3 region has 11 residues. Germline V gives CDR1 SGHTA, CDR2 FQGNSA. The V end lost 5 bases, the J end lost 6 bases, and 7 bases lay between the germline ends. The CDR3 spells CASSLQDGYTF. Written as DNA, the CDR3 is TGTGCCAGCAGCCTGCAGGATGGCTACACCTTC.

This chain connects TRBV7-9 to TRBJ2-3; 9 bases map to TRBD1. CDR1 is SEHNR and CDR2 is FQNEAQ in the germline V gene (reference sequence). CDR3 length: 15 amino acids. Trimming removed 4 bases from V and 3 bases from J; junction bases left unmatched: 5. CDR3 sequence (DNA): TGTGCCAGCAGCTCCCGGGACAGGGATACAGATACGCAGTATTTT. Translating gives CASSSRDRDTDTQYF.

This chain connects TRBV28 to TRBJ2-3; 7 nucleotides agree with TRBD2. In germline, CDR1 is MDHEN, CDR2 SYDVKM. After removal of 2 bases from V and 2 bases from J, the junction contained 4 bases not matched to a gene. CDR3 length: 15 amino acids. The CDR3, as DNA: TGTGCCAGCAGTTTAAGTCTAGCGGACACAGATACGCAGTATTTT. Its translation is CASSLSLADTDTQYF.

The chain links TRBV20-1 to TRBJ2-5; D is possibly TRBD1 (6 bases). Germline values: CDR1 DFQATT, CDR2 SNEGSKA (reference sequence). V dropped 2 bases and J dropped 5 bases, with 6 bases sitting between them. The CDR3 is 11 residues long. The CDR3: CSARQGETQYF. The CDR3 DNA follows: TGCAGTGCTAGACAGGGGGAGACCCAGTACTTC.